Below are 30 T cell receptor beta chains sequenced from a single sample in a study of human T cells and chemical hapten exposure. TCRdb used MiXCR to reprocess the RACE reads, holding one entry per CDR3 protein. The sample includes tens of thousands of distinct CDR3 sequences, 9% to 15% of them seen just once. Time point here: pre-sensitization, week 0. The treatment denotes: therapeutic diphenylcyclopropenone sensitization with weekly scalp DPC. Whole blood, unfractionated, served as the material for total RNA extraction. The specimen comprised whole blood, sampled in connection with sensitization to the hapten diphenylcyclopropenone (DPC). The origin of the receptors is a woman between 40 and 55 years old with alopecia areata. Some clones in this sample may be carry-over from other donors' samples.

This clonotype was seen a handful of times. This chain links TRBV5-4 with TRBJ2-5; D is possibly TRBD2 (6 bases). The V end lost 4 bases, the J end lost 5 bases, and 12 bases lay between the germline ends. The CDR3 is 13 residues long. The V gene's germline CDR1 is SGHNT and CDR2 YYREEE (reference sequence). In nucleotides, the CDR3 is TGTGCCAGCAGCCCCGGGACTTTGGAGACCCAGTACTTC. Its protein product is CASSPGTLETQYF.

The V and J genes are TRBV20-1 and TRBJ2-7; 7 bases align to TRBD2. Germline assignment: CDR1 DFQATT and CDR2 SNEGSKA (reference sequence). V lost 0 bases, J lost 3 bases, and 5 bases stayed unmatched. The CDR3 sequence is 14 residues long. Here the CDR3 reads CSARDPTSSYEQYF. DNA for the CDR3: TGCAGTGCTAGAGATCCGACTAGCAGCTACGAGCAGTACTTC.

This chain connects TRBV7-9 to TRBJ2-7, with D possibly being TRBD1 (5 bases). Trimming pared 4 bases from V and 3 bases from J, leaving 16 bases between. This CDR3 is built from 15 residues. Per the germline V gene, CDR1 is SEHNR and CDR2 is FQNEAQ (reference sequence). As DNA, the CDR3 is TGTGCCAGCAGCTCCCCTCGAGACAGTTTCTACGAGCAGTACTTC. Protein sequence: CASSSPRDSFYEQYF.

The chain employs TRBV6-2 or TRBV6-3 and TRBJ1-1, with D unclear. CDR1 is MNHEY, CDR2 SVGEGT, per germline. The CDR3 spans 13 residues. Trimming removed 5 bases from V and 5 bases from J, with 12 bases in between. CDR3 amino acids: CASSTPRETEAFF. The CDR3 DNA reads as TGTGCCAGCAGTACCCCGAGGGAGACTGAAGCTTTCTTT.

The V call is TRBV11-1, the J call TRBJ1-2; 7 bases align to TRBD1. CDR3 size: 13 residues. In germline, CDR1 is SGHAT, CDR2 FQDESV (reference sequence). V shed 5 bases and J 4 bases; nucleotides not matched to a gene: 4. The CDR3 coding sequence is TGTGCCAGCAGCAGCGGGACAGTCTATGGCTACACCTTC. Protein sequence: CASSSGTVYGYTF.

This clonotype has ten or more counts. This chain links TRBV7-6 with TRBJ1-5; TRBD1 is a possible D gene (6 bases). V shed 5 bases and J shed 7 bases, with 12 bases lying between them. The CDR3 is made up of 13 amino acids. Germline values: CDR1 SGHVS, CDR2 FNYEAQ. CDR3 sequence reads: CASSRGGGQPQHF. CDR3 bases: TGTGCCAGCAGCCGGGGGGGCGGCCAGCCCCAGCATTTT.

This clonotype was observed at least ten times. In DNA form, the CDR3 reads TGTGCCTGGAGGCACAGGGGGCGAGGAGGCACCGGGGAGCTGTTTTTT. Encoded protein: CAWRHRGRGGTGELFF. The chain combines TRBV30 with TRBJ2-2; 9 bases are shared with TRBD1. The V gene end was trimmed by 3 bases and the J gene end by 4 bases; junction bases not matched to a gene: 9. The germline V gene has CDR1 GTSNPN and CDR2 SVGIG (reference sequence). The CDR3 consists of 16 residues.

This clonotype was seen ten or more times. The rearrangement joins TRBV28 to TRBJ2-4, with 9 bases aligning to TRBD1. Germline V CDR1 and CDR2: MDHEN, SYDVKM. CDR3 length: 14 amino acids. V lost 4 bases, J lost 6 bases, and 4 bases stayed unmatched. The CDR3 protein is CASSWGGQGNIQYF. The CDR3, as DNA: TGTGCCAGCAGTTGGGGGGGACAGGGAAACATTCAGTACTTC.

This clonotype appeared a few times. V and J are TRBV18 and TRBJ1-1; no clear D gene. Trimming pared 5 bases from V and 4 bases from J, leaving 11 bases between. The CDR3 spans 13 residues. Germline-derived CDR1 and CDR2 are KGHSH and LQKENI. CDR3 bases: TGTGCCAGCTCAACGGGTGAGGGCACTGAAGCTTTCTTT. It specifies CASSTGEGTEAFF. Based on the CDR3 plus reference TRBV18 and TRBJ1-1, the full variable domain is NAGVMQNPRHLVRRRGQEARLRCSPMKGHSHVYWYRQLPEEGLKFMVYLQKENIIDESGMPKERFSAEFPKEGPSILRIQQVVRGDSAAYFCASSTGEGTEAFFGQGTRLTVV.

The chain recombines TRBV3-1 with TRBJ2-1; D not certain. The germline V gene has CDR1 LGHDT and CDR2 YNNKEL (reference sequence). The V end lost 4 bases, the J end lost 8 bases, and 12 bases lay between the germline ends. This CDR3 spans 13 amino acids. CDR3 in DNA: TGTGCCAGCAGCCGCCAACATGCGGATGAGCAGTTCTTC. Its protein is CASSRQHADEQFF.

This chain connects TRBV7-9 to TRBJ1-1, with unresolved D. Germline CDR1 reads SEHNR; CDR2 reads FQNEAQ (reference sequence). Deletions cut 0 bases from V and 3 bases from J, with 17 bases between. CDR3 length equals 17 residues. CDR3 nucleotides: TGTGCCAGCAGCTTAGCTCCGGGGTGGGGTGTGGACACTGAAGCTTTCTTT. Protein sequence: CASSLAPGWGVDTEAFF.

Written as DNA, the CDR3 is TGTGCCAGCAGTTTTGCCCAGGGCGCGGGACACGAGCAGTACTTC. Translated: CASSFAQGAGHEQYF. The chain uses TRBV12-3 or TRBV12-4 and TRBJ2-7; D may be TRBD2 (6 bases). V lost 3 bases and J lost 5, with 17 bases in between. This CDR3 has 15 amino acids.

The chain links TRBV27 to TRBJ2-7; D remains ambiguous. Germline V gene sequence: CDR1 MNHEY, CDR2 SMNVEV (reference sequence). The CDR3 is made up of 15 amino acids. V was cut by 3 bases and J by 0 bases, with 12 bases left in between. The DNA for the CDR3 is TGTGCCAGCAGTTTGATCCACTCCCCCTCCTACGAGCAGTACTTC. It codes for CASSLIHSPSYEQYF.

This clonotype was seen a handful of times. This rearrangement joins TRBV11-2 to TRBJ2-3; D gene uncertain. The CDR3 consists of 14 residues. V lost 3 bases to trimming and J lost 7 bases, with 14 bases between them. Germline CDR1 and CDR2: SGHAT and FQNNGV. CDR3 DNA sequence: TGTGCCAGCAGCTTCCTTAGGGAACTGAATACGCAGTATTTT. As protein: CASSFLRELNTQYF.

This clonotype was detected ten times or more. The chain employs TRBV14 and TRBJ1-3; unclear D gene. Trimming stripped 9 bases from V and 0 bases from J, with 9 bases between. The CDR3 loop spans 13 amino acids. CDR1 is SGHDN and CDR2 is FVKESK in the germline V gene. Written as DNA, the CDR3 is TGTGCCAGTCGGGAGAGCTCTGGAAACACCATATATTTT. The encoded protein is CASRESSGNTIYF.

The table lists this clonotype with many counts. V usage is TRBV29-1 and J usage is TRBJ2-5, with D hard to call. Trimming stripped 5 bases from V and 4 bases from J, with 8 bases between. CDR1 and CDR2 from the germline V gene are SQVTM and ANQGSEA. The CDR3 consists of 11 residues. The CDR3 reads CSVFAPETQYF. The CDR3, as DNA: TGCAGCGTTTTTGCTCCAGAGACCCAGTACTTC.

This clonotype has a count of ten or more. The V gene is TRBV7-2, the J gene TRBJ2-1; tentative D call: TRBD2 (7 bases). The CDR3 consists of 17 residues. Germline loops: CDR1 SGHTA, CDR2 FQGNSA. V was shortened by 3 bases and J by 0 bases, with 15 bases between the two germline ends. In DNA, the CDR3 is TGTGCCAGCAGCTTGTCGGGGGGCACTAGCTCCTACAATGAGCAGTTCTTC. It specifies CASSLSGGTSSYNEQFF.

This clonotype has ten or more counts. The CDR3 nucleotides read TGCGCCAGCAGCCAAGAGAGGTTGGGGTCGTACGCTTTCTTT. It translates to CASSQERLGSYAFF. The chain couples TRBV4-3 to TRBJ1-1; D is ambiguous. V shed 0 bases and J shed 11 bases, with 16 bases lying between them. Germline CDR1 and CDR2: LGHNA and YSLEER. This CDR3 has 14 residues.

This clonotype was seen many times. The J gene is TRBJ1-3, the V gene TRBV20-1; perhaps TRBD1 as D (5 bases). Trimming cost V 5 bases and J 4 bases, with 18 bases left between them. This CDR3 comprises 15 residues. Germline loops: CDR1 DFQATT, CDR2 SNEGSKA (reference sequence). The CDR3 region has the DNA TGCAGTGCTGGTAAGGCCCGGGACGGCGGAAACACCATATATTTT. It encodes CSAGKARDGGNTIYF.

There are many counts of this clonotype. The CDR3 spells CASSETGPGNTIYF. CDR3 DNA: TGTGCCAGCAGTGAGACAGGACCGGGAAACACCATATATTTT. This rearrangement joins TRBV6-1 to TRBJ1-3, with a possible D match to TRBD1 (6 bases). Trimming took off 3 bases at V and 4 bases at J, with 10 bases between the two ends. The V gene's germline CDR1 is MNHNS and CDR2 SASEGT. The CDR3 has 14 residues.

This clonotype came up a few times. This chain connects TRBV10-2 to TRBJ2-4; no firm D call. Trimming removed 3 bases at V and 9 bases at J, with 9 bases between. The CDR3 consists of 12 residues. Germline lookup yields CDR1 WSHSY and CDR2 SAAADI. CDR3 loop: CASSEIAGIQYF. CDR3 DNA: TGCGCCAGCAGTGAAATAGCCGGCATTCAGTACTTC.

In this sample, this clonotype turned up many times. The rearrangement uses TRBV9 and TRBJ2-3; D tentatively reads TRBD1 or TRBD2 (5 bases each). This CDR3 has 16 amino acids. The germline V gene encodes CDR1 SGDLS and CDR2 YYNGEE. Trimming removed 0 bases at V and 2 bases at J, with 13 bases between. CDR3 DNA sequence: TGTGCCAGCAGCGTAGCCGGGACCACTACCACAGATACGCAGTATTTT. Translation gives CASSVAGTTTTDTQYF.

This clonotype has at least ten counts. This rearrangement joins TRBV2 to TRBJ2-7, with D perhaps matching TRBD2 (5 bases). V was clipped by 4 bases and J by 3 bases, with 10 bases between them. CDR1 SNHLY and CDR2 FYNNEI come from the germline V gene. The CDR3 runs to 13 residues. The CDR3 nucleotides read TGTGCCAGCAGTGGTCCGGGAATCTACGAGCAGTACTTC. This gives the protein CASSGPGIYEQYF. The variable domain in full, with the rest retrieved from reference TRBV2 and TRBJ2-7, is EPEVTQTPSHQVTQMGQEVILRCVPISNHLYFYWYRQILGQKVEFLVSFYNNEISEKSEIFDDQFSVERPDGSNFTLKIRSTKLEDSAMYFCASSGPGIYEQYFGPGTRLTVT.

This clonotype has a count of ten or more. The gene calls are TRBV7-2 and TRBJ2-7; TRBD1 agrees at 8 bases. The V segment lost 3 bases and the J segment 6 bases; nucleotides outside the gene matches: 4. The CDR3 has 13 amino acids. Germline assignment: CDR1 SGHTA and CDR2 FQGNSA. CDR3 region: CASSLDRVGEQYF. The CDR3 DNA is TGTGCCAGCAGCTTGGACAGGGTCGGCGAGCAGTACTTC.

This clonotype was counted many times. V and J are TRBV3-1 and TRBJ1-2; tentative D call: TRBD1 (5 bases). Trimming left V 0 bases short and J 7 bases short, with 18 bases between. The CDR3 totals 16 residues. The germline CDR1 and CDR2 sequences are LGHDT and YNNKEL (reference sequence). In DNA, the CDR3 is TGTGCCAGCAGCCAAGAGGGGCTTATCAGGCGCCGTGGCTACACCTTC. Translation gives CASSQEGLIRRRGYTF.

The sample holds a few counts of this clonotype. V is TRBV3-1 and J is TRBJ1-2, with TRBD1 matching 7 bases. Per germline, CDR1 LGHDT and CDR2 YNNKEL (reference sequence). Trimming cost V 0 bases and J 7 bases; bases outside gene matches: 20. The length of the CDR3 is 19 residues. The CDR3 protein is CASSQDQDSLQGRGGGYTF. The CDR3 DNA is TGTGCCAGCAGCCAAGATCAAGATTCATTACAGGGGAGAGGAGGTGGCTACACCTTC.

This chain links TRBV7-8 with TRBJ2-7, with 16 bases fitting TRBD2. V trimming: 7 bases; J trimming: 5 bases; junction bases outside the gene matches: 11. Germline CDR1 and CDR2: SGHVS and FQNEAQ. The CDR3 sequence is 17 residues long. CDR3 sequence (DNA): TGTGCCAGCATCCCGGGACTAGCGGGAGGGTCCGTGAACGAGCAGTACTTC. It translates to CASIPGLAGGSVNEQYF.

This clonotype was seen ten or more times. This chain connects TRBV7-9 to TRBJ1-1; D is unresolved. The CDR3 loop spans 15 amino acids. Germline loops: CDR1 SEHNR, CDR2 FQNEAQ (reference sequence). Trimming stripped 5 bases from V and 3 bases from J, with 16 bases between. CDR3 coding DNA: TGTGCCAGCAGCGGCCGAGACACCACAGACACTGAAGCTTTCTTT. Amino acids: CASSGRDTTDTEAFF.

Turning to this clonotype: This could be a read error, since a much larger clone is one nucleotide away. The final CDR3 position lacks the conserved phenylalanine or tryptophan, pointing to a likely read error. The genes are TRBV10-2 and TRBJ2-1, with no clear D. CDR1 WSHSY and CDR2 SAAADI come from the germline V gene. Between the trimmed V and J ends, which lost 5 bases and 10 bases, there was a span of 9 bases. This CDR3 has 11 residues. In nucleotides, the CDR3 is TGCGCCAGCAGTCCTCGTTCCGAGCAGTTCTCC. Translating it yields CASSPRSEQFS.

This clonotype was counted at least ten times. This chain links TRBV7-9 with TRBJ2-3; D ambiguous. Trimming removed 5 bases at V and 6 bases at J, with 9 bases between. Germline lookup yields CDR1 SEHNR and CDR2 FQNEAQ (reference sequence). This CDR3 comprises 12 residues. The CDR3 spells CASSQFGDTQYF. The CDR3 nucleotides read TGTGCCAGCAGCCAATTTGGGGATACGCAGTATTTT.